Only a few counts were recorded for the clone carrying this T cell receptor (beta chain). Its antigen is as yet unknown. Primers used in a second PCR of about 7 to 11 cycles were a sample-barcoded 5' primer and a J-beta primer mix. From the 5' RACE reads, TCRdb called clonotypes with MiXCR, one entry per CDR3 protein. The profile shows over 950,000 distinct CDR3 sequences, roughly two fifths of them singletons. This entry comes from a study of blood T cells in healthy people across ages. Study results and limitations: Naive T cell percentage showed a strong correlation with TCR beta diversity.

The germline V gene encodes CDR1 DFQATT and CDR2 SNEGSKA (reference sequence). The V gene end was trimmed by 5 bases and the J gene end by 3 bases; junction bases not matched to a gene: 7. CDR3 length equals 14 residues. Ranging in age from roughly 6 to 90, the donors were healthy Caucasian individuals from Russia. Every sample yielded at least 6 million isolated PBMCs. Per sample, at least 5 micrograms of total RNA were extracted. This TCR was recovered from a man aged 18 to 30 in good health. V is TRBV20-1 and J is TRBJ2-1; 7 bases fit TRBD2. Sequencing was done on a sample of blood. The CDR3 DNA sequence: TGCAGTGCTCTGGCTAGCGGCCTCTACAATGAGCAGTTCTTC. Translating it yields CSALASGLYNEQFF.